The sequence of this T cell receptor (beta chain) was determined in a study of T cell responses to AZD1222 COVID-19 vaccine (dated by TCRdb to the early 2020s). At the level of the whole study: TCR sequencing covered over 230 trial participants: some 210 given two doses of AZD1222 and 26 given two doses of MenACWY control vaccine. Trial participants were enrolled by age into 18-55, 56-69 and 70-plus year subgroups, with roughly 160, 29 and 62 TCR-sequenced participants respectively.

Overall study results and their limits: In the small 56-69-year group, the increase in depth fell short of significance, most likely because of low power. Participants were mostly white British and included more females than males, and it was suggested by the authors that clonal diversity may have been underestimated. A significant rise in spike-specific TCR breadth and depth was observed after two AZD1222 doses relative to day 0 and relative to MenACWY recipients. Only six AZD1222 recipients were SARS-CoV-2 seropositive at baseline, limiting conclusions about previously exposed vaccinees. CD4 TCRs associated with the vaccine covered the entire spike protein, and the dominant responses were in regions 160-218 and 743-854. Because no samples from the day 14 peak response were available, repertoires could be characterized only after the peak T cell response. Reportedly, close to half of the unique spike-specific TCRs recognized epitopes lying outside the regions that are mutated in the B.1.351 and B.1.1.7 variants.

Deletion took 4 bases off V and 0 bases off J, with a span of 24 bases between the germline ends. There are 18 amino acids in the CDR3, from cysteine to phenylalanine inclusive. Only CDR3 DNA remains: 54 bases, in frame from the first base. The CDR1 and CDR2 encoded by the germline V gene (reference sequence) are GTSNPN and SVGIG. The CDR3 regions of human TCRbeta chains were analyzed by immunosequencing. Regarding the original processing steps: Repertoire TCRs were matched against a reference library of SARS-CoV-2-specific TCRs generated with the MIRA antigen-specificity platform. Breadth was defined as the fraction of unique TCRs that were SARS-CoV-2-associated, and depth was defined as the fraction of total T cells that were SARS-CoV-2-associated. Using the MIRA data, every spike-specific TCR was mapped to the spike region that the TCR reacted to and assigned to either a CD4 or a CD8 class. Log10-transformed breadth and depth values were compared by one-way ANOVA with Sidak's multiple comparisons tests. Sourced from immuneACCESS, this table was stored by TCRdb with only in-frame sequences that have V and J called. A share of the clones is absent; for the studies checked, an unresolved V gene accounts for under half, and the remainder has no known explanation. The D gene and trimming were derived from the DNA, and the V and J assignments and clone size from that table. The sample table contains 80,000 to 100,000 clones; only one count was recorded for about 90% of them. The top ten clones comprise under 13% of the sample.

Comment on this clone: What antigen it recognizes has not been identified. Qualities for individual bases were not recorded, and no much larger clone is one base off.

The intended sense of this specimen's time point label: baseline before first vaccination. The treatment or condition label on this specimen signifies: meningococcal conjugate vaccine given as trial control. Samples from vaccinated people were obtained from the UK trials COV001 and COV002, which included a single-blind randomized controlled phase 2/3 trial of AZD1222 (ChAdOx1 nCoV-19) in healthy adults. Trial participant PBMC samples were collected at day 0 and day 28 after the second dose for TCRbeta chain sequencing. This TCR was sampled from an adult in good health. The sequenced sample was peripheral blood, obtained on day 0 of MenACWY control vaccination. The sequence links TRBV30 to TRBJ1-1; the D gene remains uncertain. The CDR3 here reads CAWTKPGLPIQMNTEAFF. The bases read TGTGCCTGGACTAAACCCGGACTCCCAATCCAAATGAACACTGAAGCTTTCTTT.